Below, 24 T cell receptor beta chains from the same sample are listed, as sequenced in a study of T cells in Graves' hyperthyroidism and ophthalmopathy. It was RNA transcripts that yielded the amplified TCR beta CDR3 regions. Researchers ran a first-round RT-PCR on the TCR CDR3 using the HTBI primer set. TCRdb redid the calling of the multiplex PCR reads with MiXCR, one entry per CDR3 protein. This sample has approximately 400,000 distinct CDR3 sequences, with just under 15% found just once. Source material: blood. All receptors derive from a woman younger than 45 with Graves' hyperthyroidism.

There are many counts of this clonotype. The rearrangement joins TRBV28 to TRBJ2-7; 7 bases agree with TRBD1. The germline V gene has CDR1 MDHEN and CDR2 SYDVKM. J lost 2 bases, V lost 7 bases, and 11 bases had no gene match. This CDR3 has 15 amino acids. CDR3 bases: TGTGCCAGCACCTCCGGGCAGGGGGTTACCTACGAGCAGTACTTC. Translation: CASTSGQGVTYEQYF.

This clonotype was seen a few times. The V gene is TRBV6-1, the J gene TRBJ2-7, with unresolved D. The germline V gene has CDR1 MNHNS and CDR2 SASEGT. Trimming took 7 bases from V and 5 from J, leaving 12 bases between them. The CDR3 is 12 amino acids. The CDR3 bases are TGTGCCAGCAATGACGGGTGGGACGAGCAGTACTTC. The encoded protein is CASNDGWDEQYF.

Comments on this clonotype: A clone one base away is much larger, so this may be a read error. This chain uses TRBV13 with TRBJ2-5; 13 nucleotides agree with TRBD2. CDR1 and CDR2 (germline): PRHDT, FYEKMQ (reference sequence). This CDR3 region has 17 residues. CDR3 protein: CAISLVGLAGEGETQYF. The DNA for the CDR3 is TGTGCCATCAGCTTAGTCGGACTAGCGGGAGAGGGGGAGACCCAGTACTTC.

This clonotype showed up many times. The CDR3: CASSRDGRQETQYF. CDR3 DNA sequence: TGCGCCAGCAGTCGGGACGGTCGCCAAGAGACCCAGTACTTC. The rearrangement links TRBV5-1 to TRBJ2-5; the D call may be TRBD1 or TRBD2 (5 bases each). CDR3 length: 14 amino acids. V was clipped by 5 bases and J by 1 base, with 12 bases between them. The germline V gene encodes CDR1 SGHRS and CDR2 YFSETQ.

This clonotype appeared many times. The V call is TRBV11-2, the J call TRBJ2-2, with 9 bases matching TRBD2. CDR1 SGHAT and CDR2 FQNNGV come from the germline V gene. V lost 4 bases to trimming and J lost 3 bases; unmatched junction nucleotides: 3. The CDR3 covers 15 residues. DNA of the CDR3: TGTGCCAGCAGCTCGGGACTAGCCTACACCGGGGAGCTGTTTTTT. Its protein is CASSSGLAYTGELFF.

Only a few counts were recorded for this clonotype. The rearrangement links TRBV19 to TRBJ1-3, with D maybe TRBD1 (6 bases). Trimming took 5 bases from V and 4 from J, leaving 9 bases between them. Germline V gene lookup returns CDR1 LNHDA and CDR2 SQIVND (reference sequence). There are 13 residues in the CDR3. CDR3 in DNA: TGTGCCAGTAGTTGGGACACCGGAAACACCATATATTTT. This encodes CASSWDTGNTIYF. Full variable domain (rest looked up from reference TRBV19 and TRBJ1-3): DGGITQSPKYLFRKEGQNVTLSCEQNLNHDAMYWYRQDPGQGLRLIYYSQIVNDFQKGDIAEGYSVSREKKESFPLTVTSAQKNPTAFYLCASSWDTGNTIYFGEGSWLTVV.

This clonotype appeared many times. J is TRBJ2-7 and V is TRBV30; 9 bases match TRBD2. Trimming removed 0 bases from V and 5 bases from J; junction bases left unmatched: 8. Germline V lookup: CDR1 GTSNPN, CDR2 SVGIG (reference sequence). The CDR3 is made up of 15 amino acids. DNA of the CDR3: TGTGCCTGGAGTGTCCTAGCGGGGCTAGGAGACGAGCAGTACTTC. Its protein product is CAWSVLAGLGDEQYF.

This clonotype was observed many times. The chain carries TRBV28 and TRBJ1-2; 8 bases agree with TRBD1. Germline V gene sequence: CDR1 MDHEN, CDR2 SYDVKM. With V trimmed by 2 bases and J by 7 bases, 9 bases remained unmatched. The CDR3 has 15 amino acids. The CDR3 DNA reads TGTGCCAGCAGTTTAAGTCCAGGGGGCGTCGGTGGCTACACCTTC. This sequence encodes CASSLSPGGVGGYTF.

This clonotype was seen more than once but under ten times. The chain combines TRBV20-1 with TRBJ2-7; D unclear. Germline V gives CDR1 DFQATT, CDR2 SNEGSKA (reference sequence). V lost 0 bases to trimming and J lost 3 bases, with 3 bases between them. This CDR3 contains 11 residues. The CDR3 here is CSARDLYEQYF. The CDR3 DNA sequence: TGCAGTGCTAGAGATCTCTACGAGCAGTACTTC.

The chain joins TRBV6-1 to TRBJ1-3; D is unclear. The V and J ends lost 8 bases and 3 bases respectively, with 14 bases between them. This CDR3 comprises 14 residues. Germline loops: CDR1 MNHNS, CDR2 SASEGT. CDR3 DNA sequence: TGTGCCAGCTCAAGGTCCGGGGATGGAAACACCATATATTTT. Translating it yields CASSRSGDGNTIYF.

J is TRBJ2-7 and V is TRBV6-2 or TRBV6-3, with 10 nucleotides matching TRBD2. The germline V gene encodes CDR1 MNHEY and CDR2 SVGEGT. CDR3 length: 15 residues. The junction had 6 bases not matched to a gene; V was cut back by 1 base and J by 6 bases. CDR3 region: CASSYYLAGVSEQYF. CDR3 nucleotides: TGTGCCAGCAGTTACTATCTAGCGGGAGTGAGCGAGCAGTACTTC.

V gene TRBV5-1 combines with J gene TRBJ2-2; TRBD1 or TRBD2 may be the D gene (5 bases each). Germline CDR1 reads SGHRS; CDR2 reads YFSETQ. This CDR3 is 14 amino acids long. With 6 bases removed from V and 6 bases from J, the gap between germline ends came to 15 bases. For the CDR3, the DNA is TGCGCCAGCAAACAGGTGCGGGCCGCCGGGGAGCTGTTTTTT. This gives the protein CASKQVRAAGELFF.

Many counts were recorded for this clonotype. The rearrangement uses TRBV28 and TRBJ2-7; D might be TRBD1 (6 bases). The V gene lost 5 bases and the J gene lost 4 bases, with 21 bases spanning the gap. The CDR3 is 16 residues long. Per germline, CDR1 MDHEN and CDR2 SYDVKM. The CDR3 nucleotides read TGTGCCAGCAGTCCCCCATATGGGGGCAGGCTATACGAGCAGTACTTC. Amino acids: CASSPPYGGRLYEQYF.

This clonotype appeared a few times. The chain joins TRBV4-1 to TRBJ1-1; a possible D gene is TRBD1 (5 bases). Trimming shortened V by 0 bases and J by 4 bases, and 12 bases separated the two germline ends. Per the germline V gene, CDR1 is MGHRA and CDR2 is YSYEKL. The CDR3 totals 15 residues. The CDR3 DNA follows: TGCGCCAGCAGCCAAGATCTTTCCGGGACCACTGAAGCTTTCTTT. It codes for CASSQDLSGTTEAFF.

This clonotype was seen a few times. The gene calls are TRBV18 and TRBJ2-3, with 7 bases matching TRBD1. V trimming: 4 bases; J trimming: 6 bases; junction bases outside the gene matches: 7. Germline values: CDR1 KGHSH, CDR2 LQKENI. The length of the CDR3 is 14 residues. The CDR3 region has the DNA TGTGCCAGCTCACGAGGCCAACAGGGGGATACGCAGTATTTT. Translation: CASSRGQQGDTQYF.

The chain has TRBV9 and TRBJ1-5; TRBD1 aligns across 9 bases. V was clipped by 4 bases and J by 7 bases; unmatched bases: 3. Germline CDR1 and CDR2: SGDLS and YYNGEE. This CDR3 comprises 13 residues. The CDR3 loop reads CASSSDRGQPQHF. CDR3 DNA sequence: TGTGCCAGCAGCTCGGACAGGGGACAGCCCCAGCATTTT.

The rearrangement joins TRBV10-3 to TRBJ1-5, with 8 bases matching TRBD1. CDR1 and CDR2 from the germline V gene are ENHRY and SYGVKD. The CDR3 has 13 amino acids. V lost 5 bases and J lost 5; bases outside the gene matches: 2. This CDR3 is CAISKDRDQPQHF. CDR3 sequence (DNA): TGTGCCATCAGTAAGGACAGGGATCAGCCCCAGCATTTT.

This clonotype was seen a few times. The rearrangement uses TRBV4-1 and TRBJ2-5; D gene ambiguous. The germline V gene encodes CDR1 MGHRA and CDR2 YSYEKL. The CDR3 is 16 residues long. V was shortened by 4 bases and J by 2 bases, with 17 bases between the two germline ends. This CDR3 reads CASSPETGGAQETQYF. For the CDR3, the DNA is TGCGCCAGCAGCCCCGAAACGGGCGGAGCGCAAGAGACCCAGTACTTC.

A single count supports this clonotype. CDR3 sequence reads: CASSPGPSGATGELFF. CDR3 DNA: TGTGCCAGCAGCCCAGGGCCCAGCGGGGCCACCGGGGAGCTGTTTTTT. The chain links TRBV7-2 to TRBJ2-2, with TRBD2 matching over 7 bases. Trimming at V came to 5 bases and at J to 4 bases, leaving 10 bases not matched to a gene. CDR1 is SGHTA and CDR2 is FQGNSA in the germline V gene. The CDR3 consists of 16 residues.

There are many counts of this clonotype. The V gene is TRBV7-2, the J gene TRBJ2-7, with 12 nucleotides matching TRBD2. The CDR3 consists of 15 residues. Germline trimming cut 5 bases from V and 2 bases from J; bases unmatched to any gene: 4. Germline V gives CDR1 SGHTA, CDR2 FQGNSA. CDR3 in amino acids: CASSQTSGSPYEQYF. Written as DNA, the CDR3 is TGTGCCAGCAGCCAGACTAGCGGGAGCCCCTACGAGCAGTACTTC.

This chain connects TRBV27 to TRBJ2-3; 7 bases line up with TRBD1. The V gene's germline CDR1 is MNHEY and CDR2 SMNVEV (reference sequence). Losses at the gene ends were 5 bases for V and 0 bases for J; bases not matched to a gene: 5. CDR3 length: 15 residues. The CDR3 loop is CASSTWGQSTDTQYF. The CDR3 DNA reads TGTGCCAGCAGTACTTGGGGACAGAGCACAGATACGCAGTATTTT.

This clonotype was counted many times. V and J are TRBV2 and TRBJ2-3; D is unclear. V gave up 6 bases and J gave up 2 bases, with 6 bases separating them. CDR3 size: 12 residues. The germline CDR1 and CDR2 sequences are SNHLY and FYNNEI. CDR3 sequence (DNA): TGTGCCAGCAGGCCATACACAGATACGCAGTATTTT. Translating gives CASRPYTDTQYF.

In this sample, this clonotype turned up many times. The V call is TRBV18, the J call TRBJ2-7; tentatively, D is TRBD2 (6 bases). Germline CDR1 reads KGHSH; CDR2 reads LQKENI. The CDR3 covers 13 residues. The V gene lost 0 bases and the J gene lost 3 bases, with 6 bases spanning the gap. The CDR3 nucleotides read TGTGCCAGCTCACCACCGGGAGGCTACGAGCAGTACTTC. Residues: CASSPPGGYEQYF.

The rearrangement links TRBV24-1 to TRBJ1-5, with TRBD1 matching 7 bases. The CDR3 runs 15 residues. The V segment lost 4 bases and the J segment 4 bases; nucleotides outside the gene matches: 6. Germline assignment: CDR1 KGHDR and CDR2 SFDVKD. CDR3 protein: CATSDGTVGNQPQHF. The CDR3 DNA reads TGTGCCACCAGTGACGGGACAGTCGGGAATCAGCCCCAGCATTTT.